The 21 T cell receptor beta chains below were found in one sample sequenced in a study of blood T cells in healthy people across ages. Primed by a sample-barcoded 5' primer and a J-beta primer mix, a second PCR proceeded for 7 to 11 cycles. TCRdb fed the 5' RACE reads into MiXCR, producing one record per CDR3 protein. The sample carries 1.5 million to 2 million distinct CDR3 sequences, around 40% recorded once. Sequencing was performed on blood. The receptors were gathered from a human donor in good health.

The V call is TRBV20-1, the J call TRBJ1-4; the match to TRBD1 covers 9 bases. The ends lost 6 bases at V and 8 bases at J; junction bases unmatched: 10. The CDR3 is made up of 14 amino acids. Germline V lookup: CDR1 DFQATT, CDR2 SNEGSKA (reference sequence). The CDR3 DNA sequence: TGCAGTGCAATACCGGGACAGGGCAGCGAAAAACTGTTTTTT. Amino acid sequence: CSAIPGQGSEKLFF.

This clonotype came up a few times. This chain uses TRBV5-1 with TRBJ2-1; D remains ambiguous. Trimming left V 2 bases short and J 2 bases short, with 14 bases between. There are 16 residues in the CDR3. Germline CDR1 and CDR2: SGHRS and YFSETQ. CDR3: CASSLLQTVTYNEQFF. The CDR3 DNA reads TGCGCCAGCAGCTTACTGCAGACCGTAACCTACAATGAGCAGTTCTTC.

The chain is built from TRBV6-1 and TRBJ1-6; maybe TRBD1 (6 bases). V lost 3 bases, J lost 4 bases, and 13 bases lay in between. The germline gives CDR1 MNHNS, CDR2 SASEGT. CDR3 size: 16 residues. The CDR3 reads CASSDRGNWYNSPLHF. The CDR3 DNA reads TGTGCCAGCAGTGACAGGGGTAATTGGTATAATTCACCCCTCCACTTT.

Only a few counts were recorded for this clonotype. The V gene is TRBV6-5, the J gene TRBJ2-1; 7 bases match TRBD2. V dropped 1 base and J dropped 8; count of bases not matched to a gene: 8. The CDR3 spans 15 residues. Germline values: CDR1 MNHEY, CDR2 SVGAGI. The DNA of the CDR3 is TGTGCCAGCAGTTACTTGGGGGGGGGGTTAGATGAGCAGTTCTTC. This sequence encodes CASSYLGGGLDEQFF.

The table lists this clonotype with a few counts. This chain connects TRBV9 to TRBJ2-1, with D possibly being TRBD1 (6 bases). The germline CDR1 and CDR2 sequences are SGDLS and YYNGEE. The CDR3 contains 13 residues. Trimming cost V 5 bases and J 7 bases, with 13 bases left between them. CDR3 nucleotide sequence: TGTGCCAGCAGTCCCAGGGGTCGGAATGAGCAGTTCTTC. Residues: CASSPRGRNEQFF. The entire variable domain, with the rest obtained from reference TRBV9 and TRBJ2-1, is as follows: DSGVTQTPKHLITATGQRVTLRCSPRSGDLSVYWYQQSLDQGLQFLIQYYNGEERAKGNILERFSAQQFPDLHSELNLSSLELGDSALYFCASSPRGRNEQFFGPGTRLTVL.

The V gene is TRBV7-2, the J gene TRBJ2-6, with TRBD2 matching 7 bases. Germline loops: CDR1 SGHTA, CDR2 FQGNSA. The CDR3 contains 17 residues. V was clipped by 5 bases and J by 0 bases; unmatched bases: 7. CDR3 sequence: CASSLVGGSSGANVLTF. The CDR3 bases are TGTGCCAGCAGCCTCGTGGGAGGGAGCTCTGGGGCCAACGTCCTGACTTTC.

The chain carries TRBV29-1 and TRBJ1-2; 7 bases fit TRBD1. With 6 bases clipped from V and 5 bases from J, the junction kept 15 bases outside the gene matches. The length of the CDR3 is 15 residues. CDR1 and CDR2 (germline): SQVTM, ANQGSEA. The CDR3 reads CSVPLETGSTYGYTF. In nucleotides, the CDR3 is TGCAGCGTCCCGTTGGAGACAGGGAGTACATATGGCTACACCTTC.

Regarding this clonotype: The junction differs from germline at one of its ends, possibly a read error. The chain is built from TRBV12-3 or TRBV12-4 and TRBJ2-1, with D possibly being TRBD1 or TRBD2 (5 bases each). The CDR3 length is 15 residues. CDR3 residues: CASSLFRGPSNEQLF. For the CDR3, the DNA is TGTGCCAGCAGTTTATTTCGGGGCCCTTCCAATGAGCAGTTATTC.

The rearrangement uses TRBV7-6 and TRBJ2-4; no reliable D call. Trimming removed 5 bases from V and 13 bases from J, with 21 bases in between. The germline CDR1 and CDR2 sequences are SGHVS and FNYEAQ. The CDR3 consists of 14 residues. CDR3 bases: TGTGCCAGCAGCCCCACCGAGTCACTTTCAGAGCAGTACTTC. It is translated as CASSPTESLSEQYF.

The genes are TRBV4-3 and TRBJ1-4; 7 positions match TRBD1. Germline V gene sequence: CDR1 LGHNA, CDR2 YSLEER. This CDR3 has 18 amino acids. Germline trimming cut 0 bases from V and 0 bases from J; bases unmatched to any gene: 7. CDR3 region: CASSQEDRPRATNEKLFF. CDR3 DNA: TGCGCCAGCAGCCAAGAGGACAGGCCGCGTGCAACTAATGAAAAACTGTTTTTT.

Points on this clonotype: This may be a read error: a much more frequent sequence differs by one nucleotide. The genes are TRBV24-1 and TRBJ1-2, with 8 bases aligning to TRBD1. CDR1 KGHDR and CDR2 SFDVKD come from the germline V gene. J lost 6 bases, V lost 9 bases, and 8 bases had no gene match. CDR3 length: 13 amino acids. The CDR3 protein is CATGEAGGNGYTF. The CDR3 DNA is TGTGCCACCGGGGAGGCAGGGGGCAATGGCTACACCTTC.

The chain has TRBV7-2 and TRBJ2-1, with 9 bases matching TRBD1. The J call could be wrong; TRBJ2-7 is a better fit for the DNA end. The V gene's germline CDR1 is SGHTA and CDR2 FQGNSA. The CDR3 covers 15 residues. CDR3 sequence reads: CASSLSGQGHYEQYF. Written as DNA, the CDR3 is TGTGCCAGCAGCTTATCGGGACAGGGACACTACGAGCAGTACTTC.

The sample holds many counts of this clonotype. V gene TRBV12-3 or TRBV12-4 combines with J gene TRBJ2-7, with D unresolved. The CDR3 runs to 14 residues. The V end was cut by 6 bases, the J end by 0 bases, with 12 bases between. The CDR3 DNA reads TGTGCCAGCAGCTCGACCCCTGGCTCCTACGAGCAGTACTTC. It yields the protein CASSSTPGSYEQYF.

The chain employs TRBV12-3 or TRBV12-4 and TRBJ2-3; D uncertain. Trimming cost V 11 bases and J 0 bases, with 15 bases left between them. This CDR3 region has 14 residues. This CDR3 reads CAGTLFDSTDTQYF. CDR3 coding DNA: TGTGCCGGCACCCTGTTTGACAGCACAGATACGCAGTATTTT.

There are a few counts of this clonotype. The V gene is TRBV7-2, the J gene TRBJ2-3; weak D call: TRBD1 (6 bases). Germline V gives CDR1 SGHTA, CDR2 FQGNSA. CDR3 length equals 14 residues. The V gene lost 2 bases and the J gene lost 6 bases, with 12 bases spanning the gap. The CDR3 DNA is TGTGCCAGCAGCTTAATGGGGGCGAGGGATACGCAGTATTTT. This encodes CASSLMGARDTQYF.

This clonotype was counted a few times. The V and J genes are TRBV4-1 and TRBJ2-7; 8 positions agree with TRBD1. V trimming: 4 bases; J trimming: 3 bases; junction bases outside the gene matches: 8. The length of the CDR3 is 15 residues. Per the germline V gene, CDR1 is MGHRA and CDR2 is YSYEKL. CDR3 sequence: CASSPTQGVGYEQYF. In nucleotides, the CDR3 is TGCGCCAGCAGCCCTACACAGGGGGTTGGCTACGAGCAGTACTTC.

This clonotype has only one observation. This chain joins TRBV25-1 and TRBJ1-2; tentatively, D is TRBD1 (6 bases). The V end was cut by 6 bases, the J end by 5 bases, with 16 bases between. CDR1 MGHDK and CDR2 SYGVNS come from the germline V gene. This CDR3 comprises 14 residues. CDR3 in amino acids: CASSGARGGYGYTF. The CDR3 bases are TGTGCCAGCAGCGGTGCGAGAGGGGGGTATGGCTACACCTTC.

This chain links TRBV3-1 with TRBJ2-3; 8 bases are a match to TRBD1. This CDR3 contains 15 residues. Per the germline V gene, CDR1 is LGHDT and CDR2 is YNNKEL (reference sequence). The J segment lost 2 bases and the V segment lost 3 bases, leaving 4 bases of the junction unmatched. CDR3 sequence reads: CASSQGQDPTDTQYF. DNA for the CDR3: TGTGCCAGCAGCCAGGGACAGGATCCCACAGATACGCAGTATTTT.

V is TRBV7-2 and J is TRBJ2-7; tentatively, D is TRBD1 (6 bases). This CDR3 has 15 residues. Trimming took off 3 bases at V and 2 bases at J, with 14 bases between the two ends. Germline V gives CDR1 SGHTA, CDR2 FQGNSA. The CDR3, as DNA: TGTGCCAGCAGCTTCTTAAAACAGGGTCCCTACGAGCAGTACTTC. Encoded protein: CASSFLKQGPYEQYF.

J is TRBJ1-2 and V is TRBV11-3, with a tentative D call TRBD1 (6 bases). Trimming took off 3 bases at V and 6 bases at J, with 14 bases between the two ends. CDR3 size: 14 residues. Looked up from germline, CDR1 is SGHNT and CDR2 is YENEEA. The CDR3 is CASSFAGVRHGYTF. The CDR3 DNA sequence: TGTGCCAGCAGCTTTGCAGGGGTTCGGCATGGCTACACCTTC.

J is TRBJ2-1 and V is TRBV5-1, with 7 bases identical to TRBD1. Germline CDR1 reads SGHRS; CDR2 reads YFSETQ. The CDR3 covers 16 residues. Trimming removed 3 bases from V and 11 bases from J; junction bases left unmatched: 17. The CDR3 DNA reads as TGCGCCAGCAGCTACCCGACAGGGACCGGGGACGATAAGCAGTTCTTC. It specifies CASSYPTGTGDDKQFF.